The T cell receptor (beta chain) under discussion was sequenced for a study of OX40 agonist ivuxolimab in advanced cancers. Looking at the study overall: Participants could have had prior anti-PD-1, anti-PD-L1 or anti-CTLA-4 therapy, and less than 45% had some.

Study conclusions and caveats: Certain nonresponders likewise exhibited a low normalized T-cell clonal expansion. On average, a greater number of expanded clones characterised CD8+ T cells relative to CD4+. Some of the lowest clonal expansion was seen in partial responders at 0.1-3.0 mg/kg.

CDR3 length equals 14 residues. Germline-derived CDR1 and CDR2 are SEHNR and FQNEAQ (reference sequence). Between the trimmed V and J ends, which lost 4 bases and 3 bases, there was a span of 12 bases. To note about this clone: Its antigen is undetermined.

Sequenced by immunoSEQ multiplex PCR; TCRdb stores in-frame clones only, minus some. The data contain approximately 58,000 clones, under 90% of them singletons. The sequences come from CD4+ or CD8+ T cells sorted from blood, collected in a trial of the OX40 agonist ivuxolimab. The receptor's source is an adult with an advanced solid tumor such as melanoma, head and neck, liver or kidney cancer. V gene TRBV7-9 combines with J gene TRBJ1-1; maybe TRBD1 (5 bases). The CDR3 nucleotides are TGTGCCAGCAGCTCCTTGACAGTGTACACTGAAGCTTTCTTT. It yields the protein CASSSLTVYTEAFF.